A single sample gave rise to the 6 T cell receptor beta chains below, sequenced in a study of response to subunit inactivated influenza vaccine. From the RT-PCR reads, TCRdb called clonotypes with MiXCR, one entry per CDR3 protein. The sample contains 540,000 or so distinct CDR3 sequences, 10% to 15% of which appear only once. Sequencing used PBMCs from blood, obtained roughly 47 days after vaccination. The receptors were sampled from a man aged 50 to 59 who received an inactivated influenza vaccine.

The rearrangement joins TRBV11-2 to TRBJ2-2; D might be TRBD1 or TRBD2, each matching 5 bases. V dropped 5 bases and J dropped 2 bases, with 12 bases sitting between them. The CDR3 extends over 15 amino acids. Germline CDR1 is SGHAT and CDR2 is FQNNGV. DNA of the CDR3: TGTGCCAGCAGCCCCCGGGACCCCAACACCGGGGAGCTGTTTTTT. This sequence encodes CASSPRDPNTGELFF. The full variable domain, completed using reference TRBV11-2 and TRBJ2-2, is EAGVAQSPRYKIIEKRQSVAFWCNPISGHATLYWYQQILGQGPKLLIQFQNNGVVDDSQLPKDRFSAERLKGVDSTLKIQPAKLEDSAVYLCASSPRDPNTGELFFGEGSRLTVL.

This clonotype came up a few times. V and J are TRBV6-1 and TRBJ2-2; 10 bases map to TRBD1. Trimming removed 6 bases from V and 5 bases from J; junction bases left unmatched: 6. The CDR3 spans 15 residues. Germline CDR1 is MNHNS and CDR2 is SASEGT. The chain's CDR3 is CASRSGTGDTGELFF. The CDR3 bases are TGTGCCAGCAGGTCCGGGACAGGGGATACCGGGGAGCTGTTTTTT.

This clonotype was counted a few times. In DNA form, the CDR3 reads TGTGCCAGCAAAGCGGCGGAAGGGGACACTGAAGCTTTCTTT. It translates to CASKAAEGDTEAFF. The chain couples TRBV27 to TRBJ1-1, with TRBD1 as a possible D gene (5 bases). Germline CDR1 MNHEY, CDR2 SMNVEV (reference sequence). Trimming took off 7 bases at V and 3 bases at J, with 15 bases between the two ends. CDR3 length: 14 amino acids.

This clonotype came up many times. CDR3 sequence (DNA): TGTGCCAGCAGATCACTAGCGGCCGGGGAGCTGTTTTTT. Amino acid sequence: CASRSLAAGELFF. The chain carries TRBV5-5 and TRBJ2-2; 8 bases agree with TRBD2. The CDR3 covers 13 residues. V shed 5 bases and J 6 bases; nucleotides not matched to a gene: 3. Germline V gene lookup returns CDR1 SGHKS and CDR2 YYEKEE (reference sequence). Using reference TRBV5-5 and TRBJ2-2 for the parts outside the CDR3, the full variable domain is DAGVTQSPTHLIKTRGQQVTLRCSPISGHKSVSWYQQVLGQGPQFIFQYYEKEERGRGNFPDRFSARQFPNYSSELNVNALLLGDSALYLCASRSLAAGELFFGEGSRLTVL.

This clonotype was observed a few times. The chain links TRBV20-1 to TRBJ2-7; TRBD2 agrees at 9 bases. Trimming took 3 bases from V and 2 from J; bases not matched to a gene: 5. Germline CDR1 and CDR2: DFQATT and SNEGSKA (reference sequence). The CDR3 totals 14 residues. The CDR3 region is CSASMPSGTYEQYF. The CDR3 DNA follows: TGCAGTGCTAGTATGCCTAGCGGGACCTACGAGCAGTACTTC.

In this sample, this clonotype turned up a few times. This chain links TRBV11-2 with TRBJ2-5; TRBD1 is a possible D gene (6 bases). The germline V gene encodes CDR1 SGHAT and CDR2 FQNNGV. Trimming removed 5 bases from V and 4 bases from J, with 20 bases in between. The CDR3 loop spans 16 amino acids. The CDR3: CASSRNGQPRGETQYF. CDR3 DNA: TGTGCCAGCAGCCGCAACGGACAGCCTAGGGGAGAGACCCAGTACTTC.